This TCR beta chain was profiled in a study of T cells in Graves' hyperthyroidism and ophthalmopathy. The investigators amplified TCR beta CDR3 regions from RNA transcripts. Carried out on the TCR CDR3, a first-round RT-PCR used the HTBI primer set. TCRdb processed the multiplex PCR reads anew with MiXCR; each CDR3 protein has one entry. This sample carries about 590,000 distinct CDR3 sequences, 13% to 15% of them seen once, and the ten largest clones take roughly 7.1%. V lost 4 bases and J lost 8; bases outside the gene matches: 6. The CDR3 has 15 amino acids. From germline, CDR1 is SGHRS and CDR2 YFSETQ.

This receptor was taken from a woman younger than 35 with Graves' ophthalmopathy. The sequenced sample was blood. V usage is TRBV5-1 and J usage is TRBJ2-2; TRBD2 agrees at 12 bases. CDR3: CASSARLAGEGELFF. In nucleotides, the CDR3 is TGCGCCAGCAGCGCCCGACTAGCGGGAGAAGGGGAGCTGTTTTTT.